These T cell receptor beta chains were read from a single sample in a study of OX40 agonist ivuxolimab in advanced cancers. The assay was immunoSEQ multiplex PCR, and TCRdb's table has in-frame clones only and misses some. The table has about 46,000 clones, around 87% seen once. The source material was CD4+ or CD8+ T cells sorted from blood, sampled in a trial of the OX40 agonist ivuxolimab. The receptors were sampled from an adult with an advanced solid tumor such as melanoma, head and neck, liver or kidney cancer. Each CDR3 is given with its conserved first and last residue. Each record gives: CDR3 protein, V gene, clone size, J gene. The listing skips clone size in some rows; elsewhere it reads once, few, many or a size class.

CDR3: CASSEYNQGGEYGYTF
V: TRBV25-1
size: -
J: TRBJ1-2

CDR3: CASSATRGASYNEQFF
V: TRBV11-2
size: -
J: TRBJ2-1

CDR3: CASGKLAENTDTQYF
V: TRBV6-5
size: -
J: TRBJ2-3

CDR3: CASRPRGWTEAFF
V: TRBV6-5
size: once
J: TRBJ1-1

CDR3: CASSLGRGGEQYF
V: TRBV7-2
size: -
J: TRBJ2-7

CDR3: CASSPHIREQYF
V: TRBV6-5
size: -
J: TRBJ2-7

CDR3: CASSWTGDNSPLHF
V: TRBV6-6
size: -
J: TRBJ1-6

CDR3: CASSQDLLNTEAFF
V: TRBV4-1
size: -
J: TRBJ1-1

CDR3: CASSMTEILPNEKLFF
V: TRBV28
size: -
J: TRBJ1-4

CDR3: CASSPTGSSYNSPLHF
V: TRBV9
size: -
J: TRBJ1-6

CDR3: CASGDIGNTIYF
V: TRBV19
size: -
J: TRBJ1-3

CDR3: CASSLGGVRYGYTF
V: TRBV11-2
size: -
J: TRBJ1-2

CDR3: CASSPWSRTDLYEQYF
V: TRBV7-2
size: -
J: TRBJ2-7

CDR3: CASTQTGGGETQYF
V: TRBV28
size: -
J: TRBJ2-5

CDR3: CASSFYRRPGYEQYF
V: TRBV7-2
size: -
J: TRBJ2-7

CDR3: CASSLVATGLAEQETQYF
V: TRBV7-9
size: -
J: TRBJ2-5

CDR3: CASSDGRTIYGYTF
V: TRBV25-1
size: once
J: TRBJ1-2

CDR3: CASSEWRQGGTEAFF
V: TRBV25-1
size: -
J: TRBJ1-1

CDR3: CASSVGQSGLEPQHF
V: TRBV9
size: -
J: TRBJ1-5

CDR3: CASSVDPNRVFYGYTF
V: TRBV9
size: few
J: TRBJ1-2

CDR3: CASSLVSGDPYGYTF
V: TRBV5-1
size: -
J: TRBJ1-2

CDR3: CASSLVSLGLVDSETQYF
V: TRBV27
size: -
J: TRBJ2-5

CDR3: CASGQGVTYEQYF
V: TRBV27
size: -
J: TRBJ2-7

CDR3: CASSSGQVQYEQYF
V: TRBV7-9
size: once
J: TRBJ2-7

CDR3: CASRLRGTNEKLFF
V: TRBV27
size: -
J: TRBJ1-4

CDR3: CASSEGPGDEQFF
V: TRBV25-1
size: -
J: TRBJ2-1

CDR3: CASSPHREGVYYGYTF
V: TRBV4-3
size: -
J: TRBJ1-2

CDR3: CAISESSRDYLLLYEQYF
V: TRBV10-3
size: -
J: TRBJ2-7

CDR3: CASSYLFTDEQFF
V: TRBV6-6
size: once
J: TRBJ2-1

CDR3: CASSLAVGTDTQYF
V: TRBV5-1
size: few
J: TRBJ2-3

CDR3: CASSPDRGSEQYF
V: TRBV6-1
size: -
J: TRBJ2-7

CDR3: CASSLGRVSYEQYF
V: TRBV13
size: -
J: TRBJ2-7

CDR3: CASRAWTTPTHEQYF
V: TRBV28
size: -
J: TRBJ2-7

CDR3: CASSLAEGPTLNGYTF
V: TRBV7-8
size: -
J: TRBJ1-2

CDR3: CASSQDTGSYGYTF
V: TRBV4-3
size: -
J: TRBJ1-2

CDR3: CASSEAITPYYGYTF
V: TRBV6-1
size: once
J: TRBJ1-2

CDR3: CASSQSPGQPQHF
V: TRBV9
size: few
J: TRBJ1-5